The clone carrying this TCR beta chain has a handful of counts. Its antigen is as yet unknown. Germline-derived CDR1 and CDR2 are DFQATT and SNEGSKA (reference sequence). The CDR3 has 11 residues. Trimming took off 6 bases at V and 8 bases at J, with 13 bases between the two ends. The data originate from a study of vaccination effects on CD4 cells after COVID-19. Assay used: immunoSEQ multiplex PCR; TCRdb lists only in-frame clones, some missing. The data show about 59,000 clones, with 78% seen just once and roughly 2% held by the top ten. In the ViraFEST assay, antigen-specific CD4+ clonotypes were identified by expansion after peptide-pool stimulation. CD4+ T cell isolation took place after nine to eleven days of culture. Of the BNT162b2 and mRNA-1273 vaccines, participants received two doses of one or the other.

The clonotype was recovered from a human donor who received a COVID-19 vaccine. The chain combines TRBV20-1 with TRBJ1-2, with a possible D match to TRBD1 (5 bases). The material sequenced was CD4+ T cells from PBMCs cultured with HCoV-OC43 spike peptides, taken after COVID-19 vaccination. Subset of the sample: HCoV-OC43 spike overlapping peptide pool stimulation. The CDR3: CSASDNQGYTF. The DNA of the CDR3 is TGCAGTGCCTCGGACAATCAAGGCTACACCTTC.